One and the same sample provided the 13 T cell receptor beta chains below, sequenced in a study of control samples from healthy donors and cancer patients. Sequencing was performed with immunoSEQ multiplex PCR; in TCRdb, only in-frame clones are kept and a portion is missing. The data hold fewer than 130,000 clones, with over 75% observed a single time. The sequenced material came from PBMCs. The receptors shown here come from a woman in her sixties or seventies with lung cancer.

The chain carries TRBV4-1 and TRBJ2-5, with a weak D call TRBD2 (6 bases). V lost 5 bases to trimming and J lost 2 bases, with 15 bases between them. This CDR3 has 15 residues. Germline CDR1 is MGHRA and CDR2 is YSYEKL. CDR3 loop: CASSGRSGLQETQYF. DNA of the CDR3: TGCGCCAGCAGCGGCCGAAGCGGGCTTCAAGAGACCCAGTACTTC.

CDR3 DNA: TGTGCCTGGAGTCCCTCAGGGGCCATCTCTGGAAACACCATATATTTT. Its translation is CAWSPSGAISGNTIYF. This rearrangement joins TRBV30 to TRBJ1-3; tentatively, D is TRBD1 (6 bases). V dropped 2 bases and J dropped 0 bases, with 14 bases sitting between them. Germline CDR1 GTSNPN, CDR2 SVGIG (reference sequence). The CDR3 runs to 16 residues.

The V and J genes are TRBV12-5 and TRBJ2-7, with D perhaps matching TRBD1 (6 bases). This CDR3 is built from 13 residues. The ends were cut back, 3 bases at V and 4 bases at J, with 10 bases in the middle. Germline CDR1 reads LGHNT; CDR2 reads FRNRAP. In nucleotides, the CDR3 is TGTGCTAGTGGTTTAGGGGACATTTACGAGCAGTACTTC. Protein sequence: CASGLGDIYEQYF.

This chain uses TRBV12-5 with TRBJ2-1, with 8 positions matching TRBD2. The V segment lost 4 bases and the J segment 2 bases; nucleotides outside the gene matches: 10. Germline CDR1 and CDR2: LGHNT and FRNRAP. The CDR3 has 17 amino acids. The CDR3 loop reads CASGSPGTRATYNEQFF. CDR3 coding DNA: TGTGCTAGTGGTTCCCCCGGGACTAGGGCGACCTACAATGAGCAGTTCTTC.

The chain links TRBV23-1 to TRBJ2-7, with D perhaps matching TRBD1 (7 bases). TRBV23-1 falls under the ORF class, with uncertain function. CDR3 size: 13 residues. Trimming removed 0 bases from V and 7 bases from J, with 10 bases in between. The CDR3 protein is CASSQSRGAEQYF. The CDR3 nucleotides are TGCGCCAGCAGTCAATCCAGGGGGGCTGAGCAGTACTTC.

The chain carries TRBV7-2 and TRBJ1-5; D is ambiguous. Trimming removed 4 bases at V and 3 bases at J, with 7 bases between. In germline, CDR1 is SGHTA, CDR2 FQGNSA. The CDR3 is 13 amino acids. CDR3 sequence (DNA): TGTGCCAGCAGCTCCAACTTCAATCAGCCCCAGCATTTT. Residues: CASSSNFNQPQHF.

This chain connects TRBV24-1 to TRBJ2-7; D call uncertain. The CDR3 is made up of 15 amino acids. V was pared by 4 bases and J by 3 bases, with 15 bases between. Germline assignment: CDR1 KGHDR and CDR2 SFDVKD. The CDR3, as DNA: TGTGCCACCAGTGACACCGGTGGGGTTATCTACGAGCAGTACTTC. Its protein product is CATSDTGGVIYEQYF.

The chain employs TRBV7-8 and TRBJ2-3, with a possible D match to TRBD2 (5 bases). The V gene lost 10 bases and the J gene lost 1 base, with 18 bases spanning the gap. The CDR3 consists of 15 residues. The germline V gene encodes CDR1 SGHVS and CDR2 FQNEAQ. The CDR3 DNA follows: TGTGCCACCGATAAGTGGCGGGTGGGCACAGATACGCAGTATTTT. Amino acid sequence: CATDKWRVGTDTQYF.

The gene calls are TRBV18 and TRBJ1-2; D remains unclear. CDR1 is KGHSH, CDR2 LQKENI, per germline. The CDR3 extends over 14 amino acids. V lost 6 bases and J lost 0, with 11 bases in between. The CDR3 reads CASSSSLSNYGYTF. The DNA of the CDR3 is TGTGCCAGCTCCTCAAGTCTATCTAACTATGGCTACACCTTC.

The chain carries TRBV4-1 and TRBJ2-1; tentatively, D is TRBD1 (6 bases). Trimming left V 8 bases short and J 8 bases short, with 19 bases between. The V gene's germline CDR1 is MGHRA and CDR2 YSYEKL. The length of the CDR3 is 14 residues. CDR3 sequence: CASRARGPGDEQFF. The CDR3 region has the DNA TGCGCCAGCCGGGCTAGGGGACCAGGGGATGAGCAGTTCTTC.

The chain employs TRBV18 and TRBJ2-1; a possible D gene is TRBD1 (5 bases). The CDR3 is made up of 16 amino acids. Germline V lookup: CDR1 KGHSH, CDR2 LQKENI. V lost 3 bases to trimming and J lost 5 bases, with 17 bases between them. CDR3 coding DNA: TGTGCCAGCTCACCTCCTGGGCCGCTCAGGGACAATGAGCAGTTCTTC. Protein: CASSPPGPLRDNEQFF.

This rearrangement joins TRBV5-1 to TRBJ1-2; D ambiguous. Trimming took off 0 bases at V and 2 bases at J, with 5 bases between the two ends. The CDR3 is 13 amino acids. The germline gives CDR1 SGHRS, CDR2 YFSETQ. CDR3 nucleotide sequence: TGCGCCAGCAGCTTGGAGTCAAACTATGGCTACACCTTC. Encoded protein: CASSLESNYGYTF.

This chain links TRBV5-1 with TRBJ2-5, with 16 bases lining up with TRBD2. The CDR3 is made up of 18 amino acids. Germline V lookup: CDR1 SGHRS, CDR2 YFSETQ. Losses at the gene ends were 3 bases for V and 2 bases for J; bases not matched to a gene: 7. The CDR3 region has the DNA TGCGCCAGCAGCTACTCCGGGACTAGCGGGGGGGGTCAAGAGACCCAGTACTTC. Protein sequence: CASSYSGTSGGGQETQYF.